The 3 T cell receptor beta chains below all came from one sample that was sequenced in a study of T cell repertoires in cytomegalovirus infection. No antigens are known for them. One entry per CDR3 protein results from TCRdb running MiXCR on the reads. The table lists roughly 87,000 distinct CDR3 sequences, 25% to 35% of them singletons, with about 72% in the top ten. Source: CD8+ T cells from cultured PBMCs, taken from culture after CMV antigen stimulation. These receptors were taken from a human donor in good health (CMV status not recorded). Some clones in this sample may be carry-over from other donors' samples.

The J gene is TRBJ2-5, the V gene TRBV28; TRBD1 aligns across 10 bases. Trimming took 3 bases from V and 5 from J; bases not matched to a gene: 9. Germline values: CDR1 MDHEN, CDR2 SYDVKM. This CDR3 spans 16 amino acids. CDR3 in DNA: TGTGCCAGCAGTTTGGAGCGGGACAGGGGATGGGAGACCCAGTACTTC. Translating it yields CASSLERDRGWETQYF. The full variable domain, completed using reference TRBV28 and TRBJ2-5, is DVKVTQSSRYLVKRTGEKVFLECVQDMDHENMFWYRQDPGLGLRLIYFSYDVKMKEKGDIPEGYSVSREKKERFSLILESASTNQTSMYLCASSLERDRGWETQYFGPGTRLLVL.

This clonotype was seen repeatedly, ten times or more. CDR3 nucleotide sequence: TGTGCCAGCAGCTTGGCCGGCTCACGTGGCTACACCTTC. Translation gives CASSLAGSRGYTF. This sequence joins TRBV5-4 and TRBJ1-2; D uncertain. Germline CDR1 is SGHNT and CDR2 is YYREEE (reference sequence). V dropped 0 bases and J dropped 7 bases, with 10 bases sitting between them. The CDR3 sequence is 13 residues long.

The J gene is TRBJ2-7, the V gene TRBV7-9, with D perhaps TRBD1 (6 bases). Germline values: CDR1 SEHNR, CDR2 FQNEAQ (reference sequence). The V end was cut by 5 bases, the J end by 0 bases, with 11 bases between. CDR3 size: 14 residues. The CDR3 protein is CASSSDRSSYEQYF. The CDR3 nucleotides read TGTGCCAGCAGCAGCGACAGGTCCTCCTACGAGCAGTACTTC.